Presented here are 22 T cell receptor beta chains from one specimen sequenced in a study of regulatory T cells in long-lasting Graves disease. Construction of the TCR beta libraries employed iRepertoire HTBI primers in conjunction with Arm-PCR of CDR3 regions. TCRdb recomputed calls from the multiplex PCR reads with MiXCR, one row per CDR3 protein. The table includes about 520,000 distinct CDR3 sequences, about 12% detected once. The time point was: newly diagnosed GD, antithyroid drugs for less than 3 months. There was RNA extracted from PBMCs, and the TCR library was made from it. The same sample was also studied in work on T cells in Graves' hyperthyroidism and ophthalmopathy.

The input for sequencing was peripheral blood mononuclear cells (PBMCs), taken at new diagnosis, from a patient treated with antithyroid drugs. The source is a woman aged 25 to 45 with Graves disease.

This clonotype was counted only a few times. This sequence joins TRBV29-1 and TRBJ2-5; D unclear. From germline, CDR1 is SQVTM and CDR2 ANQGSEA. CDR3 length: 13 residues. Deletions cut 6 bases from V and 9 bases from J, with 20 bases between. The CDR3 loop reads CSVRLGENGPQYF. The CDR3 nucleotides read TGCAGCGTAAGGCTAGGCGAAAATGGCCCCCAGTACTTC.

The chain links TRBV7-9 to TRBJ2-7, with D perhaps TRBD1 (5 bases). There are 12 residues in the CDR3. Germline V gene lookup returns CDR1 SEHNR and CDR2 FQNEAQ (reference sequence). Trimming shortened V by 3 bases and J by 5 bases, and 8 bases separated the two germline ends. CDR3 loop: CASSFSTDEQYF. The CDR3 nucleotides read TGTGCCAGCAGCTTCTCGACAGACGAGCAGTACTTC.

The V call is TRBV7-3, the J call TRBJ1-1; unclear D gene. The CDR3 totals 14 residues. V dropped 6 bases and J dropped 0 bases, with 11 bases sitting between them. The germline CDR1 and CDR2 sequences are SGHTA and FQGTGA. The CDR3 region is CASRYKPVNTEAFF. The CDR3, as DNA: TGTGCCAGCAGGTACAAACCGGTGAACACTGAAGCTTTCTTT.

The V call is TRBV3-1, the J call TRBJ2-7, with 9 bases that match TRBD1. The V segment lost 4 bases and the J segment 2 bases; nucleotides outside the gene matches: 9. The CDR3 spans 16 residues. CDR1 LGHDT and CDR2 YNNKEL come from the germline V gene (reference sequence). The CDR3 nucleotides read TGTGCCAGCAGCCCCCCTAGGGACAGGGCGACCTACGAGCAGTACTTC. It specifies CASSPPRDRATYEQYF.

At least ten counts were recorded for this clonotype. The chain combines TRBV20-1 with TRBJ2-2, with D perhaps assigned TRBD1 or TRBD2 (5 bases each). Trimming left V 3 bases short and J 8 bases short, with 22 bases between. The CDR3 has 16 residues. Germline CDR1 reads DFQATT; CDR2 reads SNEGSKA (reference sequence). The CDR3 here is CSASDTGTKGRGELFF. CDR3 nucleotide sequence: TGCAGTGCTAGTGACACCGGGACCAAGGGGCGTGGGGAGCTGTTTTTT.

About this clonotype itself: A single base separates this from a much larger clone, so it may be a read error. J is TRBJ2-2 and V is TRBV18, with D possibly matching TRBD2 (5 bases). The CDR3 totals 15 residues. V was trimmed by 5 bases and J by 6 bases, leaving 16 bases between them. The germline gives CDR1 KGHSH, CDR2 LQKENI. CDR3 in amino acids: CASSIDRRKSGELFF. CDR3 sequence (DNA): TGTGCCAGCTCAATTGATAGGAGGAAATCCGGGGAGCTGTTTTTT.

As to this clonotype: A much bigger clone sits one base away, suggesting this may be a read error. The V gene is TRBV18, the J gene TRBJ2-7, with 10 bases aligning to TRBD2. Germline V gene data show CDR1 as KGHSH and CDR2 as LQKENI. This CDR3 comprises 12 residues. The CDR3 is CASSTSTSGTSF. Written as DNA, the CDR3 is TGTGCCAGCTCAACGTCAACTAGCGGGACCAGCTTC.

The chain recombines TRBV7-2 with TRBJ2-1, with D uncertain. Germline-derived CDR1 and CDR2 are SGHTA and FQGNSA. Trimming removed 6 bases at V and 10 bases at J, with 22 bases between. This CDR3 is built from 15 residues. The CDR3 spells CASSLDPVGCYEQFF. In nucleotides, the CDR3 is TGTGCCAGCAGTTTGGACCCGGTGGGATGCTACGAGCAGTTCTTC.

This clonotype occurred a few times. The V and J genes are TRBV30 and TRBJ1-1; the D is unclear. Trimming removed 4 bases at V and 4 bases at J, with 16 bases between. Per germline, CDR1 GTSNPN and CDR2 SVGIG (reference sequence). The CDR3 has 14 residues. CDR3 sequence: CAWTAGVPTTEAFF. Written as DNA, the CDR3 is TGTGCCTGGACCGCTGGGGTTCCCACCACTGAAGCTTTCTTT.

This clonotype has at least ten counts. The J gene is TRBJ2-1, the V gene TRBV9, with D possibly being TRBD1 (7 bases). Trimming left V 0 bases short and J 8 bases short, with 15 bases between. CDR1 SGDLS and CDR2 YYNGEE come from the germline V gene. CDR3 length: 15 residues. This CDR3 is CASSVVGGAGHEQFF. CDR3 in DNA: TGTGCCAGCAGCGTAGTAGGGGGCGCGGGGCATGAGCAGTTCTTC.

In the case of this clonotype: It may be a read error: a sequence one base away is much more abundant. V usage is TRBV11-2 and J usage is TRBJ1-3; D remains unclear. CDR1 and CDR2 (germline): SGHAT, FQNNGV. The CDR3 totals 13 residues. The CDR3 bases are TGTGTCAGCAGCTTCACGGATGGAAACACCATATATTTT. This gives the protein CVSSFTDGNTIYF.

Many counts were recorded for this clonotype. The J gene is TRBJ2-5, the V gene TRBV9, with 8 bases aligning to TRBD2. V lost 2 bases to trimming and J lost 5 bases; unmatched junction nucleotides: 14. The CDR3 extends over 17 amino acids. Germline CDR1 reads SGDLS; CDR2 reads YYNGEE. CDR3 in DNA: TGTGCCAGCAGCGTCTCAGCGGGAGTGGCTTTTGGGGAGACCCAGTACTTC. As protein: CASSVSAGVAFGETQYF.

This clonotype was counted at least ten times. The genes are TRBV11-1 and TRBJ2-3, with a weak D call TRBD2 (6 bases). CDR1 is SGHAT, CDR2 FQDESV, per germline (reference sequence). V lost 3 bases and J lost 0, with 10 bases in between. CDR3 length: 15 amino acids. CDR3 sequence reads: CASSLGGRSTDTQYF. The DNA of the CDR3 is TGTGCCAGCAGCTTGGGGGGACGTAGCACAGATACGCAGTATTTT.

This clonotype has just a few counts. This chain uses TRBV6-1 with TRBJ2-6; D is uncertain. This CDR3 is 15 amino acids long. From germline, CDR1 is MNHNS and CDR2 SASEGT. The germline V and J ends were trimmed by 6 bases and 0 bases, with 9 bases remaining between them. CDR3 loop: CASSSQLSGANVLTF. CDR3 DNA sequence: TGTGCCAGCAGCTCCCAACTCTCTGGGGCCAACGTCCTGACTTTC.

This clonotype has at least ten counts. V gene TRBV28 combines with J gene TRBJ2-1; TRBD1 is a possible D gene (6 bases). CDR1 is MDHEN and CDR2 is SYDVKM in the germline V gene. V was shortened by 4 bases and J by 7 bases, with 14 bases between the two germline ends. This CDR3 has 14 residues. CDR3 bases: TGTGCCAGCAGTTCCCTGAGGACAGTTAATGAGCAGTTCTTC. Its protein is CASSSLRTVNEQFF.

This clonotype was counted ten times or more. The CDR3 DNA is TGTGCCAGCAGCCTCCCTGCCGGGGAGCAGTACTTC. This translates into CASSLPAGEQYF. The chain has TRBV14 and TRBJ2-7; D gene ambiguous. The CDR3 spans 12 residues. Germline loops: CDR1 SGHDN, CDR2 FVKESK. V lost 4 bases and J lost 7, with 11 bases in between.

Remarks on this clonotype: This may be a read error: a much more frequent sequence differs by one nucleotide. V gene TRBV11-2 combines with J gene TRBJ1-3; D not resolved. The CDR3 runs 14 residues. Germline assignment: CDR1 SGHAT and CDR2 FQNNGV. In nucleotides, the CDR3 is TGTGCCAGCAGCTTACCGAGCTCTGGAAACGCCATATATTTT. As protein: CASSLPSSGNAIYF.

This clonotype was seen ten or more times. The chain couples TRBV2 to TRBJ2-5; D is perhaps TRBD2 (5 bases). CDR1 and CDR2 from the germline V gene are SNHLY and FYNNEI. V lost 3 bases and J 5 bases, leaving 10 bases between the germline ends. The CDR3 has 13 amino acids. CDR3: CASSDLEEETQYF. CDR3 sequence (DNA): TGTGCCAGCAGTGATCTGGAGGAGGAGACCCAGTACTTC. The whole variable domain, remainder taken from reference TRBV2 and TRBJ2-5, is EPEVTQTPSHQVTQMGQEVILRCVPISNHLYFYWYRQILGQKVEFLVSFYNNEISEKSEIFDDQFSVERPDGSNFTLKIRSTKLEDSAMYFCASSDLEEETQYFGPGTRLLVL.

This clonotype is a singleton in its sample. CDR3 coding DNA: TGTGCCAGCAGCCCCTACGCGGGACAAATCTACGAGCAGTACTTC. Translating gives CASSPYAGQIYEQYF. This sequence joins TRBV3-1 and TRBJ2-7; tentatively, D is TRBD1 or TRBD2 (6 bases each). Germline V lookup: CDR1 LGHDT, CDR2 YNNKEL (reference sequence). This CDR3 comprises 15 residues. Deletions cut 4 bases from V and 3 bases from J, with 16 bases between.

This clonotype came up many times. The chain employs TRBV7-8 and TRBJ2-1, with D hard to call. CDR1 and CDR2 (germline): SGHVS, FQNEAQ. This CDR3 region has 16 residues. The ends were cut back, 4 bases at V and 1 base at J, with 14 bases in the middle. The CDR3 DNA sequence: TGTGCCAGCAGCTCAATAATGGTATTATCCTACAATGAGCAGTTCTTC. Translated, it gives CASSSIMVLSYNEQFF.

This clonotype was observed a few times. The V gene is TRBV19, the J gene TRBJ1-1; D gene unclear. Trimming took off 8 bases at V and 5 bases at J, with 12 bases between the two ends. CDR3 length: 12 amino acids. Germline values: CDR1 LNHDA, CDR2 SQIVND (reference sequence). The CDR3 loop reads CASRPDRTEAFF. As DNA, the CDR3 is TGTGCCAGTCGTCCAGACCGGACTGAAGCTTTCTTT.

CDR3 amino acids: CAVQLRAGHTGELFF. The CDR3 bases are TGTGCCGTTCAACTGCGGGCAGGGCACACCGGGGAGCTGTTTTTT. The gene calls are TRBV7-2 and TRBJ2-2, with D perhaps given as TRBD1 or TRBD2 (5 bases each). The CDR3 is 15 amino acids. Trimming cost V 11 bases and J 3 bases, with 19 bases left between them. The germline V gene encodes CDR1 SGHTA and CDR2 FQGNSA.